The source of this T cell receptor beta chain is a study of technical replicates of blood from a handful of donors. Trimming took 3 bases from V and 1 from J; bases not matched to a gene: 13. Germline loops: CDR1 WNHNN, CDR2 SYGVQD (reference sequence). This CDR3 is built from 18 residues. Produced via immunoSEQ multiplex PCR; TCRdb's table is partial and in-frame only. Altogether some 70,000 clones are present, less than 97% being singletons, with the ten largest covering roughly 0.24%. The clonotype originates from a human donor in good health. The sequenced sample consisted of T cells isolated from PBMCs. V gene TRBV10-1 combines with J gene TRBJ2-5; 8 bases match TRBD2. The CDR3 loop reads CASSERSSGPLIQETQYF. DNA of the CDR3: TGCGCCAGCAGTGAAAGGTCTAGCGGGCCGCTCATCCAAGAGACCCAGTACTTC.